Given below is one T cell receptor beta chain in context. The antigen remains unidentified. This record comes from a study of T-cell reconstitution after alpha-beta-depleted transplantation in children. Germline CDR1 SGHNT, CDR2 YENEEA. V was cut by 6 bases and J by 0 bases, with 15 bases left in between. This CDR3 comprises 16 residues. Study-level results: Newly produced T cells mostly provided counts and TCRbeta diversity after one year, as hyperexpanded clones declined. It was reported that alpha-beta T cells came from several hundred expanded graft clones (about two months after transplant).

The TCRbeta library incorporated unique molecular identifiers. TCRdb independently ran MiXCR on the PCR reads; one entry per CDR3 protein. The sample holds some 830,000 distinct CDR3 sequences, about 15% seen once. The chain carries TRBV11-3 and TRBJ2-4; tentatively, D is TRBD1 or TRBD2 (5 bases each). The TCR originated in a male patient aged 10-17 years who had a stem cell transplant for acute lymphoblastic leukemia, so the T cells may come from the graft donor. The input for sequencing was PBMCs, mostly from graft donor cells, taken 360 days after TCRalphabeta/CD19-depleted stem cell transplant. The CDR3 DNA is TGTGCCAGCAGTCCTGGGACCTGGGTAGCCAAAAACATTCAGTACTTC. It translates to CASSPGTWVAKNIQYF.